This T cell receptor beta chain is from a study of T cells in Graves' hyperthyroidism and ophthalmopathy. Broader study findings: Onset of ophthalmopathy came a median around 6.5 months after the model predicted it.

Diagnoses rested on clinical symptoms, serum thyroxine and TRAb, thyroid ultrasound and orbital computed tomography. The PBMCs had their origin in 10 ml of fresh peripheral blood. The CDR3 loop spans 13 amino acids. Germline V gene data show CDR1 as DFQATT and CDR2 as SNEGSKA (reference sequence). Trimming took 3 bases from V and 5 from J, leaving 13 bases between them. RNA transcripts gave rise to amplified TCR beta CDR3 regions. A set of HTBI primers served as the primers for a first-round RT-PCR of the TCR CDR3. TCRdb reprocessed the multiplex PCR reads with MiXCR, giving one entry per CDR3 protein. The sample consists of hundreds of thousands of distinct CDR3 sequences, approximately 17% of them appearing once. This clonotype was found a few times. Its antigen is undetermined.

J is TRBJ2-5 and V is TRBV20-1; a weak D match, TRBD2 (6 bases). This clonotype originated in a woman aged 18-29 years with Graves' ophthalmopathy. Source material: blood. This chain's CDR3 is CSASSRAGETQYF. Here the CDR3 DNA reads TGCAGTGCTAGCAGCAGGGCGGGGGAGACCCAGTACTTC.